This TCR beta chain was identified in a study of T cell repertoires in cytomegalovirus infection. On the study more broadly: CMV epitopes, recently identified HLA-C-restricted and well-studied HLA-B-restricted, were used. The public TCR beta signatures pointed to both CMV infection and matching HLA type. Study results and limitations: Summed frequency of public TCR beta families distinguished CMV carriers with the relevant HLA. Ex vivo, HLA-C-restricted CMV-specific TCR beta clonotypes prevailed over the rest of the response.

Points on this clonotype: Its antigen is not known.

MiXCR, applied by TCRdb to the reads, yields one record per CDR3 protein. The sample holds around 800,000 distinct CDR3 sequences; around a third are singletons and the top ten take around 11%. The CDR3 contains 17 residues. Trimming took off 3 bases at V and 0 bases at J, with 15 bases between the two ends. This sequence was found in a human donor in good health (CMV status not recorded). Some clones in this sample may be carry-over from other donors' samples. Sequenced material: cultured CD8+ T cells from PBMCs, taken from culture after CMV antigen stimulation. This rearrangement joins TRBV12-3 or TRBV12-4 to TRBJ1-3; D remains unclear. This CDR3 reads CASSFGVALSSGNTIYF. CDR3 coding DNA: TGTGCCAGCAGTTTCGGGGTGGCGCTAAGCTCTGGAAACACCATATATTTT.